The rows below give T cell receptor beta chains drawn from one sample of a study of T cell repertoires in cytomegalovirus infection. TCRdb independently ran MiXCR on the reads; one entry per CDR3 protein. The sample holds under 200,000 distinct CDR3 sequences, roughly 9.8% seen once. Material for sequencing was PBMCs. Receptors were obtained from a human donor in good health (CMV status not recorded). Some clones in this sample may be carry-over from other donors' samples. Each CDR3 is given with its conserved first and last residue. The order of the fields is J gene, V gene, D gene, clone size, CDR3 protein, CDR3 DNA. The D gene is left open where the match is weak. Size values are once, few and many counts, or a class for expanded clones, and some rows have none.

TRBJ1-6,TRBV5-6,TRBD1,-,CASSLSTGGDSPLHF,TGTGCCAGCAGCTTGTCGACAGGGGGTGATTCACCCCTCCACTTT
TRBJ2-1,TRBV6-2/TRBV6-3,TRBD2,many,CASSYSVRRGGYNEQFF,TGTGCCAGCAGTTACTCGGTCCGGCGGGGGGGATACAATGAGCAGTTCTTC
TRBJ1-5,TRBV7-2,TRBD1,many,CASSPDRVNQPQHF,TGTGCCAGCAGCCCAGACAGGGTGAATCAGCCCCAGCATTTT
TRBJ2-3,TRBV7-3,TRBD2,many,CASSLTRAGGTDTQYF,TGTGCCAGCAGCTTAACGAGGGCGGGAGGTACAGATACGCAGTATTTT
TRBJ1-5,TRBV7-9,TRBD1,many,CASSVNRGNGANQPQHF,TGTGCCAGCAGCGTAAACAGGGGTAACGGGGCCAATCAGCCCCAGCATTTT
TRBJ2-3,TRBV4-3,-,-,CASSPSGGKRNTDTQYF,TGCGCCAGCAGCCCATCAGGAGGCAAGCGGAACACAGATACGCAGTATTTT
TRBJ2-7,TRBV6-2/TRBV6-3,TRBD2,many,CASGTSGNPRRSYEQYF,TGTGCCAGCGGGACTAGCGGGAATCCCCGTCGGTCCTACGAGCAGTACTTC
TRBJ1-5,TRBV7-2,-,many,CASSLGGFQPQHF,TGTGCCAGCAGCTTAGGAGGGTTCCAGCCCCAGCATTTT
TRBJ2-1,TRBV7-9,-,many,CASSLYGGSYNEQFF,TGTGCCAGCAGCTTATACGGGGGCTCCTACAATGAGCAGTTCTTC
TRBJ2-1,TRBV20-1,TRBD2,many,CSASALAGSHSYNEQFF,TGCAGTGCTAGCGCACTAGCGGGGTCTCACTCCTACAATGAGCAGTTCTTC
TRBJ1-1,TRBV6-6,TRBD1,many,CASSPRDRVNTEAFF,TGTGCCAGCAGTCCCAGGGACAGGGTGAACACTGAAGCTTTCTTT
TRBJ1-2,TRBV7-2,TRBD1,many,CASSLATGTGNGYTF,TGTGCCAGCAGCTTAGCGACCGGGACAGGGAACGGCTACACCTTC
TRBJ1-6,TRBV20-1,-,many,CSARLGLVNSPLHF,TGCAGTGCTAGGTTGGGGCTAGTTAATTCACCCCTCCACTTT
TRBJ2-1,TRBV29-1,-,few,CSVELAGVDNEQFF,TGCAGCGTTGAACTGGCAGGGGTGGACAATGAGCAGTTCTTC
TRBJ2-1,TRBV15,-,few,CATSRDHGVEQFF,TGTGCCACCAGCAGAGATCACGGCGTTGAGCAGTTCTTC
TRBJ1-4,TRBV10-3,-,few,CAISAGGANEKLFF,TGTGCCATCAGTGCGGGAGGGGCTAATGAAAAACTGTTTTTT
TRBJ2-1,TRBV2,TRBD2,-,CASSPGAGGYNEQFF,TGTGCCAGCAGCCCCGGTGCGGGGGGTTACAATGAGCAGTTCTTC
TRBJ2-7,TRBV28,-,few,CASSLWSSPYEQYF,TGTGCCAGCAGTTTATGGTCATCTCCCTACGAGCAGTACTTC
TRBJ1-1,TRBV28,-,-,CASLLDRRLGTEAFF,TGTGCCAGCCTACTTGACCGGCGACTGGGCACTGAAGCTTTCTTT
TRBJ1-5,TRBV28,TRBD1,-,CASSFWAQGRQPQHF,TGTGCCAGCAGTTTTTGGGCACAGGGGCGTCAGCCCCAGCATTTT
TRBJ2-1,TRBV29-1,TRBD2,-,CSVVSSGRAMRNEQFF,TGCAGCGTTGTTTCTAGCGGGAGGGCCATGCGCAATGAGCAGTTCTTC
TRBJ2-2,TRBV14,TRBD1,-,CASSRLSGTGTGELFF,TGTGCCAGCAGCCGCCTCTCCGGGACAGGGACCGGGGAGCTGTTTTTT
TRBJ1-1,TRBV6-5,TRBD1,few,CASSYNPTGVNTEAFF,TGTGCCAGCAGTTACAACCCGACAGGGGTGAACACTGAAGCTTTCTTT
TRBJ2-2,TRBV7-3,-,-,CASSSGGELFF,TGTGCCAGCAGCTCGGGCGGGGAGCTGTTTTTT
TRBJ1-2,TRBV28,-,few,CASSQRVGYTF,TGTGCCAGCAGTCAAAGGGTGGGCTACACCTTC
TRBJ1-1,TRBV6-6,-,-,CASQVKSEAFF,TGTGCCAGCCAGGTGAAGTCTGAAGCTTTCTTT
TRBJ2-2,TRBV3-1,-,-,CASRRAFANTGELFF,TGTGCCAGCCGTCGGGCCTTCGCGAACACCGGGGAGCTGTTTTTT
TRBJ2-7,TRBV7-2,-,many,CASSLGPSGTSYEQYF,TGTGCCAGCAGCTTAGGACCCAGCGGAACTTCCTACGAGCAGTACTTC
TRBJ2-2,TRBV12-3/TRBV12-4,-,many,CASSLRSGELFF,TGTGCCAGCAGTCTTAGGTCCGGGGAGCTGTTTTTT
TRBJ1-6,TRBV12-3/TRBV12-4,-,many,CASSFNVNSPLHF,TGTGCCAGCAGTTTTAATGTGAATTCACCCCTCCACTTT
TRBJ1-4,TRBV3-1,-,few,CASSRRGLTNEKLFF,TGTGCCAGCAGCCGGAGGGGTCTCACTAATGAAAAACTGTTTTTT
TRBJ1-5,TRBV30,-,-,CAWSPDTPSNQPQHF,TGTGCCTGGTCGCCTGACACTCCCAGCAATCAGCCCCAGCATTTT
TRBJ2-7,TRBV25-1,TRBD1,few,CASRPGQGFYEQYF,TGTGCCAGCAGACCGGGACAGGGGTTCTACGAGCAGTACTTC